This entry describes one TCR beta chain. What it binds is not known. This CDR3 is 15 amino acids long. Looked up from germline, CDR1 is SGHRS and CDR2 is YFSETQ. Trimming cost V 0 bases and J 9 bases, with 16 bases left between them. Measured with immunoSEQ multiplex PCR; TCRdb has only the in-frame clones, and not every one. Among roughly 96,000 clones listed, 89% were seen once. After autologous stem cell transplantation all patients relapsed, and prior brentuximab vedotin exposure differed between cohorts. Complete response, partial response or progressive disease were the best responses. These data originate in a study of PD-1 blockade in classical Hodgkin lymphoma. Broader study findings: The repertoire differences lack a defined cause, possibly disease activity or prior therapy.

The material was peripheral blood mononuclear cells (PBMCs), obtained before the second cycle of nivolumab. The sequence came from a human donor with classical Hodgkin lymphoma. V and J are TRBV5-1 and TRBJ2-1; D remains ambiguous. The CDR3 bases are TGCGCCAGCAGCTTGGAGAGGCTGGGTTTTGGTGAGCAGTTCTTC. Amino acid sequence: CASSLERLGFGEQFF. The entire variable domain, with the rest obtained from reference TRBV5-1 and TRBJ2-1, is as follows: KAGVTQTPRYLIKTRGQQVTLSCSPISGHRSVSWYQQTPGQGLQFLFEYFSETQRNKGNFPGRFSGRQFSNSRSEMNVSTLELGDSALYLCASSLERLGFGEQFFGPGTRLTVL.